Reported below is one T cell receptor beta chain. Measured with immunoSEQ multiplex PCR; TCRdb has only the in-frame clones, and not every one. The table lists 15,000 to 18,000 clones, around 83% of them singletons. The data are from a study of T cell changes during pregnancy in multiple sclerosis. Germline-derived CDR1 and CDR2 are MRHNA and SNTAGT. Unmatched junction bases numbered 5, after V lost 6 bases and J lost 2 bases. The CDR3 sequence is 15 residues long. The chain joins TRBV6-4 to TRBJ2-2; 8 nucleotides line up with TRBD2. Sequenced here: CD8+ T cells from peripheral blood mononuclear cells, sampled after pregnancy. The receptor's source is a female donor in good health, enrolled as a control in a pregnancy study. This chain's CDR3 is CASSPGLGNTGELFF. CDR3 nucleotides: TGTGCCAGCAGCCCGGGACTAGGTAACACCGGGGAGCTGTTTTTT.